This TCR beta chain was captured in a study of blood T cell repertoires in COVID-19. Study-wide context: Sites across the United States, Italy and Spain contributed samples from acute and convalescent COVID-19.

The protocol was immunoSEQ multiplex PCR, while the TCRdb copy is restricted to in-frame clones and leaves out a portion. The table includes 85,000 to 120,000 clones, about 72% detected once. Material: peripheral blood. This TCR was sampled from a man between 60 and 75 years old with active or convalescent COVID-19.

CDR3 DNA: TGTGCCAGCAGCGTAGCGATGCCGGGACACGGATTTGGTACCGGGGAGCTGTTTTTT. It yields the protein CASSVAMPGHGFGTGELFF. The chain recombines TRBV9 with TRBJ2-2, with a weak D call TRBD1 (6 bases). Deletions cut 0 bases from V and 5 bases from J, with 23 bases between. The germline CDR1 and CDR2 sequences are SGDLS and YYNGEE. The CDR3 is 19 amino acids.